The 7 T cell receptor beta chains below were found in one sample sequenced in a study of T-cell reconstitution after alpha-beta-depleted transplantation in children. The library targeted TCRbeta and was prepared with unique molecular identifiers. TCRdb reprocessed the PCR reads via MiXCR and lists one record per CDR3 protein. The profile shows under 450,000 distinct CDR3 sequences, 15% to 20% of them singletons. Sequences were derived from PBMCs, mostly from graft donor cells, sampled 360 days after TCRalphabeta/CD19-depleted stem cell transplant. Receptors were obtained from a boy under two years old who had a stem cell transplant for Wiskott-Aldrich syndrome, so the T cells may come from the graft donor.

The chain carries TRBV4-3 and TRBJ2-1, with TRBD2 identical over 8 bases. In germline, CDR1 is LGHNA, CDR2 YSLEER. Trimming took 8 bases from V and 9 from J; bases not matched to a gene: 15. The CDR3 contains 15 residues. The CDR3 bases are TGCGCCAGCGGCGAAGGAGCGGGAGAGTATAGTGAGCAGTTCTTC. The encoded protein is CASGEGAGEYSEQFF.

The table lists this clonotype with a few counts. The rearrangement joins TRBV12-3 or TRBV12-4 to TRBJ2-3; D gene ambiguous. The CDR3 loop spans 12 amino acids. With 2 bases removed from V and 8 bases from J, the gap between germline ends came to 8 bases. The CDR3: CASSLTSFTQYF. For the CDR3, the DNA is TGTGCCAGCAGTTTAACTTCCTTTACGCAGTATTTT.

A few counts support this clonotype. This chain uses TRBV20-1 with TRBJ2-7, with D possibly matching TRBD1 (7 bases). V was pared by 0 bases and J by 2 bases, with 23 bases between. This CDR3 spans 18 amino acids. The V gene's germline CDR1 is DFQATT and CDR2 SNEGSKA (reference sequence). CDR3: CSARDLGRFGTATYEQYF. Here the CDR3 DNA reads TGCAGTGCTAGAGATTTGGGGAGGTTCGGGACAGCGACCTACGAGCAGTACTTC.

The CDR3 region is CASSRSFFERPSISTDTQYF. The CDR3 bases are TGTGCCAGCTCCCGGTCCTTCTTCGAGAGGCCTTCTATTAGCACAGATACGCAGTATTTT. The chain links TRBV18 to TRBJ2-3; unclear D gene. Germline-derived CDR1 and CDR2 are KGHSH and LQKENI. V was trimmed by 6 bases and J by 0 bases, leaving 28 bases between them. There are 20 residues in the CDR3.

This clonotype was seen more than once but under ten times. The CDR3 sequence is CASSPSRMWVSLAGGGAGELFF. CDR3 sequence (DNA): TGTGCCAGCAGCCCCTCCCGAATGTGGGTTTCCCTAGCGGGAGGAGGGGCCGGGGAGCTGTTTTTT. The chain couples TRBV3-1 to TRBJ2-2; TRBD2 agrees at 11 bases. V lost 4 bases, J lost 6 bases, and 25 bases stayed unmatched. Germline values: CDR1 LGHDT, CDR2 YNNKEL (reference sequence). The CDR3 runs 22 residues.

The table lists this clonotype with a few counts. V and J are TRBV10-3 and TRBJ2-1; 10 bases are shared with TRBD2. Germline trimming cut 7 bases from V and 5 bases from J; bases unmatched to any gene: 8. The germline V gene has CDR1 ENHRY and CDR2 SYGVKD. This CDR3 comprises 15 residues. As DNA, the CDR3 is TGTGCCATCAACTCTCTAGCGGGAGCCAACAATGAGCAGTTCTTC. Translated, it gives CAINSLAGANNEQFF.

V gene TRBV28 combines with J gene TRBJ1-2; D is uncertain. Trimming took 3 bases from V and 0 from J, leaving 11 bases between them. The germline V gene encodes CDR1 MDHEN and CDR2 SYDVKM. The CDR3 has 15 residues. CDR3 sequence (DNA): TGTGCCAGCAGTTTTCGGGGAGAAGCTAACTATGGCTACACCTTC. Translation gives CASSFRGEANYGYTF.